This T cell receptor (beta chain) is from a study of T cells in Graves' hyperthyroidism and ophthalmopathy. Study-wide results and limits: Most clonotypes that expanded in the thyroid above 0.001 also showed up in blood.

No progression to ophthalmopathy during 18 months of follow-up defined stable disease. Patients were excluded because of uncontrolled infection, other autoimmune disease, pregnancy or lactation. Thyroid ultrasound and orbital computed tomography, with clinical symptoms and serum thyroxine and TRAb, informed diagnoses. CDR3 length: 13 amino acids. Germline trimming cut 6 bases from V and 6 bases from J; bases unmatched to any gene: 6. Germline CDR1 and CDR2: SGHTA and FQGNSA. This clonotype was found a few times. Its antigen is still unknown. Researchers amplified the TCR beta CDR3 regions from RNA transcripts. Initially, a first-round RT-PCR of the TCR CDR3 employed the HTBI primer set. TCRdb analysed the multiplex PCR reads with MiXCR anew, one entry per CDR3 protein. Of 300,000 to 350,000 distinct CDR3 sequences listed, around 13% are singletons.

The V call is TRBV7-2, the J call TRBJ2-3, with 7 bases that match TRBD2. The specimen sequenced was blood. This TCR was recovered from a woman in her thirties with Graves' hyperthyroidism. CDR3 sequence: CASSFQRGDTQYF. For the CDR3, the DNA is TGTGCCAGCAGTTTCCAGCGGGGCGATACGCAGTATTTT.